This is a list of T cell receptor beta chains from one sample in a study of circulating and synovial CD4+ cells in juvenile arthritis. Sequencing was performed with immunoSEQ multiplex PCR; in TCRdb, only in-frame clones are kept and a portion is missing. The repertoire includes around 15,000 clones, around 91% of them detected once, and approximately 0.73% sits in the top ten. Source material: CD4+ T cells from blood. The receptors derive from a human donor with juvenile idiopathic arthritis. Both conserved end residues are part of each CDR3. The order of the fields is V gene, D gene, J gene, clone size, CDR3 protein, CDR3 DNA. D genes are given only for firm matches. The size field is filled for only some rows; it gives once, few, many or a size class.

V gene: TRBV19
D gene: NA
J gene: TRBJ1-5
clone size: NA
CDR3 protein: CASSIIGRYSNQPQHF
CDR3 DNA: TGTGCCAGTAGTATTATTGGCCGATATAGCAATCAGCCCCAGCATTTT

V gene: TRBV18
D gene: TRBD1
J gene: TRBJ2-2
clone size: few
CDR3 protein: CASSPGQSIGELFF
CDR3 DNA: TGTGCCAGCTCACCGGGACAGTCAATCGGGGAGCTGTTTTTT

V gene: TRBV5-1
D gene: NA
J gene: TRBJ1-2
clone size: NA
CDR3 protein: CASADALKDGYTF
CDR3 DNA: TGCGCCAGCGCGGATGCGCTGAAAGATGGCTACACCTTC

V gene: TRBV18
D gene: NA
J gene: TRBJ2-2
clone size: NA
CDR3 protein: CASSPLAGRNTGELFF
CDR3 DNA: TGTGCCAGCTCACCACTGGCAGGTCGTAACACCGGGGAGCTGTTTTTT

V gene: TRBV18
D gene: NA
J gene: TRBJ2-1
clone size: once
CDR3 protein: CASSPTGYNEQFF
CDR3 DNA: TGTGCCAGCTCACCAACTGGTTACAATGAGCAGTTCTTC

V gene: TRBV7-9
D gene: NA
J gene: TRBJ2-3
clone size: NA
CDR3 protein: CASSPASGGTDTQYF
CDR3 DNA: TGTGCCAGCAGCCCCGCGTCGGGGGGCACAGATACGCAGTATTTT

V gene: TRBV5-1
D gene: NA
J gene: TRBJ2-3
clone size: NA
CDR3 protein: CASSWGRTPAVSTDTQYF
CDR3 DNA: TGCGCCAGCAGCTGGGGGCGGACCCCCGCTGTGAGCACAGATACGCAGTATTTT

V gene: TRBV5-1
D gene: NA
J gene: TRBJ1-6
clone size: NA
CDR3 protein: CASSARDSVSYNSPLHF
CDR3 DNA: TGCGCCAGCAGCGCGAGAGACTCAGTCTCCTATAATTCCCCCCTCCACTTT

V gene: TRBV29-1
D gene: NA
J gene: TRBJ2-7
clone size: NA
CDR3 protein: CSVRETVKQYF
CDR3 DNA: TGCAGCGTCAGAGAAACAGTCAAGCAGTACTTC

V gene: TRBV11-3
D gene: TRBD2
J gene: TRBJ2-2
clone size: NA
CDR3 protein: CASSLGLAATDGELFF
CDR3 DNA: TGTGCCAGCAGCTTGGGACTAGCGGCCACCGACGGGGAGCTGTTTTTT

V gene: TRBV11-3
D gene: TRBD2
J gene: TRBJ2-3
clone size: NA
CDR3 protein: CASSSGGSQTDTQYF
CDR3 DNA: TGTGCCAGCAGCTCCGGGGGGTCCCAGACAGATACGCAGTATTTT

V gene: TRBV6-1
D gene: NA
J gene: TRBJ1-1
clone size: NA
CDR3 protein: CASSETRRDSEAFF
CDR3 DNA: TGTGCCAGCAGTGAAACCCGACGGGACTCTGAAGCTTTCTTT

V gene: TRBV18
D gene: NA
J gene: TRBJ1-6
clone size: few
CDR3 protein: CASSISGYNSPLHF
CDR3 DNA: TGTGCCAGCTCCATCTCAGGCTATAATTCACCCCTCCACTTT

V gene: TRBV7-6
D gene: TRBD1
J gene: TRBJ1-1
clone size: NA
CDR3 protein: CASSRDRGVGEAFF
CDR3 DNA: TGTGCCAGCAGCCGGGACAGGGGCGTTGGTGAAGCTTTCTTT

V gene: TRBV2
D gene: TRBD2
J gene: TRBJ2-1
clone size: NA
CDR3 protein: CASMKLANSYNEQFF
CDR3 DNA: TGTGCCAGCATGAAACTAGCGAACTCCTACAATGAGCAGTTCTTC

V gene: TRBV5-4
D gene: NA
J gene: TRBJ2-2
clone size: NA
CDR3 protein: CASSSRGAISGELFF
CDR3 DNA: TGTGCCAGCAGTAGCAGGGGCGCGATTTCCGGGGAGCTGTTTTTT

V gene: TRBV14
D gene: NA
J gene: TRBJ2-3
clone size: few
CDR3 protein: CASSQGQVTDTQYF
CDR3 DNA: TGTGCCAGCAGCCAAGGACAGGTCACAGATACGCAGTATTTT

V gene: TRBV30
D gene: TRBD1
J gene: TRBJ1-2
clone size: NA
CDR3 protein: CAWSRDRYKNYGYTF
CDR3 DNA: TGTGCCTGGAGCCGGGACAGGTACAAAAACTATGGCTACACCTTC

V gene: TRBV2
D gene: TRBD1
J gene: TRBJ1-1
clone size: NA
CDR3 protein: CASRVQGPLKMNTEAFF
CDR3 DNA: TGTGCCAGCAGGGTACAGGGGCCGCTGAAGATGAACACTGAAGCTTTCTTT

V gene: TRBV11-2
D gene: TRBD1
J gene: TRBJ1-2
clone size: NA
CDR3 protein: CASSPGQLGGYTF
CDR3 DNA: TGTGCCAGCAGCCCGGGACAGTTGGGTGGCTACACCTTC

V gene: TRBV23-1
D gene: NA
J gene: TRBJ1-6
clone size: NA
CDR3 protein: CASSQCSGVCSPLHF
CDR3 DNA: TGCGCCAGCAGTCAATGCTCAGGGGTCTGTTCACCCCTCCACTTT

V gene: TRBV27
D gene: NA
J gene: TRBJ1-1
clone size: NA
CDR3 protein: CASSFDSRTEAFF
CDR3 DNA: TGTGCCAGCAGTTTTGACAGTCGCACTGAAGCTTTCTTT

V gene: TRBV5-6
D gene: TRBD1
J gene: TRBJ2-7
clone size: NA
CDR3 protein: CASSPYPDDRGVYEQYF
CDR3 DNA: TGTGCCAGCAGCCCTTATCCCGACGACAGGGGCGTCTACGAGCAGTACTTC

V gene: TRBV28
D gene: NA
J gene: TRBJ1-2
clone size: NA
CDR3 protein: CASTSDRNYGYTF
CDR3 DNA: TGTGCCAGCACCTCCGACAGAAACTATGGCTACACCTTC

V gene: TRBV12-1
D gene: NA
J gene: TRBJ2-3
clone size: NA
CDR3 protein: CASSSSFVRQGCCTDTQYF
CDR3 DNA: TGTGCCAGCAGCTCTTCTTTTGTAAGACAGGGCTGCTGCACAGATACGCAGTATTTT

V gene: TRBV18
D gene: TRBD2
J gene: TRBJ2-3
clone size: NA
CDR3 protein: CASSPWSGGPTDTQYF
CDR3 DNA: TGTGCCAGCTCACCATGGTCGGGAGGGCCAACAGATACGCAGTATTTT

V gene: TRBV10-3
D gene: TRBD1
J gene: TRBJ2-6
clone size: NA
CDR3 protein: CAISGTGTGANVLTF
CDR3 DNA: TGTGCCATCAGTGGGACAGGAACTGGGGCCAACGTCCTGACTTTC

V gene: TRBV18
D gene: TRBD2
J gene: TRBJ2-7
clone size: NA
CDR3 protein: CASSPGPAGGYEQYF
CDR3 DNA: TGTGCCAGCTCACCAGGTCCTGCGGGAGGATACGAGCAGTACTTC

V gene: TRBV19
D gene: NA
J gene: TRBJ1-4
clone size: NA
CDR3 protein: CASMAAPSAVYEKLFF
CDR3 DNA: TGTGCCAGTATGGCCGCACCCTCGGCGGTATATGAAAAACTGTTTTTT

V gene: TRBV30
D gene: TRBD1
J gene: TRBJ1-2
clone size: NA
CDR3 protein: CAWSVHSGQGYGYTF
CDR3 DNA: TGTGCCTGGAGTGTCCACTCGGGACAGGGCTATGGCTACACCTTC

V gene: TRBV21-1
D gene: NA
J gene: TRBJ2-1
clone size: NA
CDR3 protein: CASSKVRVRVEQFF
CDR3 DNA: TGTGCCAGCAGCAAAGTAAGGGTCAGGGTTGAGCAGTTCTTC

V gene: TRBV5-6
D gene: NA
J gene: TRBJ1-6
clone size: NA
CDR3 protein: CASSLQNNSPLHF
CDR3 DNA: TGTGCCAGCAGCTTACAGAATAATTCCCCCCTCCACTTT

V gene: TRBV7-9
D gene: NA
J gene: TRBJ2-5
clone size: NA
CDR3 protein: CASSPQETQYF
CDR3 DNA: TGTGCCAGCAGCCCTCAAGAGACCCAGTACTTC

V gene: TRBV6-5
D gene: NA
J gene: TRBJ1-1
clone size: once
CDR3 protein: CASSSRHHTEAFF
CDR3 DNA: TGTGCCAGCAGTTCCCGACATCACACTGAAGCTTTCTTT

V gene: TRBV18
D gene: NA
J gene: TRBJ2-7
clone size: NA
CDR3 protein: CASSPPRTGSYEQYF
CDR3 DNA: TGTGCCAGCTCACCACCGAGGACGGGATCCTACGAGCAGTACTTC

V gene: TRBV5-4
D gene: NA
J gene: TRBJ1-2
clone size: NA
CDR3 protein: CASSLSTVLNYGYTF
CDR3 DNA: TGTGCCAGCAGCCTGTCGACAGTTCTTAACTATGGCTACACCTTC

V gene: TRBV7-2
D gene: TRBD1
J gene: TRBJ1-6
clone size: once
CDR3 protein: CASLGQVHSPLHF
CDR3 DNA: TGTGCCAGCCTGGGACAGGTTCATTCACCCCTCCACTTT

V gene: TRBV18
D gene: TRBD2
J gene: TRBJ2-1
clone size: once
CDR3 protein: CASSPAGLAGNEQFF
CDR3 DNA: TGTGCCAGCTCACCAGCGGGACTAGCGGGTAATGAGCAGTTCTTC

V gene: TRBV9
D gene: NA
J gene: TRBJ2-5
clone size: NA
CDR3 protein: CASSVSSQAGETQYF
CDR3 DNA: TGTGCCAGCAGCGTGTCGTCCCAGGCGGGAGAGACCCAGTACTTC

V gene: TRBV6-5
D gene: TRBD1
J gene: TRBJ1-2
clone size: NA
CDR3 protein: CASRTGKSGGYTF
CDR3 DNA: TGTGCCAGCAGGACAGGGAAGTCGGGTGGCTACACCTTC

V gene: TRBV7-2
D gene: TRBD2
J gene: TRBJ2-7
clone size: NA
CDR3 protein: CASSLVAGEIYEQYF
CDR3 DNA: TGTGCCAGCAGCTTAGTAGCGGGGGAAATCTACGAGCAGTACTTC

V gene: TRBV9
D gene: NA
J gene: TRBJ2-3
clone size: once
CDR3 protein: CASSVDKDTQYF
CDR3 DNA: TGTGCCAGCAGCGTAGACAAAGATACGCAGTATTTT

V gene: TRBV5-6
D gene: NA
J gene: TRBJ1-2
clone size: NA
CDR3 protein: CASSILQGSYGYTF
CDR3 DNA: TGTGCCAGCAGCATTCTACAGGGAAGCTATGGCTACACCTTC

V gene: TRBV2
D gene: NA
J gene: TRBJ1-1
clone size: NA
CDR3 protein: CASSRRTLVNTEAFF
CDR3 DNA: TGTGCCAGCAGCCGCCGGACTCTCGTGAACACTGAAGCTTTCTTT

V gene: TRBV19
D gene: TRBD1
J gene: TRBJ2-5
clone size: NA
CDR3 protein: CASSMDREETQYF
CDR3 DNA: TGTGCCAGTAGTATGGACAGGGAAGAGACCCAGTACTTC

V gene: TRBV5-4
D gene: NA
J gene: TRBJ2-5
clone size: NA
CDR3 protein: CASSFARGRETQYF
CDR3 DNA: TGTGCCAGCAGCTTCGCCAGGGGCCGGGAGACCCAGTACTTC

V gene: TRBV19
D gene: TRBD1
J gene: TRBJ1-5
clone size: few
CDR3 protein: CASSIGSDRGNNQPQHF
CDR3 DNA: TGTGCCAGTAGTATAGGGTCGGACAGGGGCAACAATCAGCCCCAGCATTTT

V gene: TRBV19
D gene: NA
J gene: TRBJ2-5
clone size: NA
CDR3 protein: CASSIGGGRETQYF
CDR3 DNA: TGTGCCAGTAGTATAGGGGGAGGTCGGGAGACCCAGTACTTC

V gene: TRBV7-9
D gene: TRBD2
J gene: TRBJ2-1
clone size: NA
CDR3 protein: CASSLGGGAFNEQFF
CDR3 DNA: TGTGCCAGCAGCTTAGGCGGGGGGGCTTTCAATGAGCAGTTCTTC

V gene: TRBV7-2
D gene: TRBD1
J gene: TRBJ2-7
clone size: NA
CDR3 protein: CASSLGGPGGSYEQYF
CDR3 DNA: TGTGCCAGCAGCTTAGGGGGCCCAGGGGGATCCTACGAGCAGTACTTC

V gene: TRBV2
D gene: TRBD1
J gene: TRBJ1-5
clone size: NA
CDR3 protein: CASRGQPNQPQHF
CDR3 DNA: TGTGCCAGCAGGGGACAGCCCAATCAGCCCCAGCATTTT

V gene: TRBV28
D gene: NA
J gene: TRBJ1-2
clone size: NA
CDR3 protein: CASSHLGGGEYGYTF
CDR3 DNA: TGTGCCAGCAGTCACCTTGGGGGAGGGGAGTATGGCTACACCTTC

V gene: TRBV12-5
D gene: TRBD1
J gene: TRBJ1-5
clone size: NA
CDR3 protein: CASGLVLVATGDFQPQHF
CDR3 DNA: TGTGCTAGTGGTTTGGTACTTGTGGCCACAGGGGACTTTCAGCCCCAGCATTTT

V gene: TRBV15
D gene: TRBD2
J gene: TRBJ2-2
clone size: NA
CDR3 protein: CATSSMRGGPDGELFF
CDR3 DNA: TGTGCCACCAGCAGCATGCGGGGGGGCCCGGACGGGGAGCTGTTTTTT

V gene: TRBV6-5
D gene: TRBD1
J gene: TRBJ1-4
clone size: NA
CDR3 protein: CASSPKTGDNEKLFF
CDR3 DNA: TGTGCCAGCAGCCCAAAGACAGGGGATAATGAAAAACTGTTTTTT